This T cell receptor beta chain was documented in a study of brain metastases from non-small cell lung cancer (dated by TCRdb to between 2018 and 2020). Some background on the complete study: The study profiled the immune microenvironment of paired resected primary tumors and brain metastases taken from patients with non-small-cell lung cancer.

V is pared back by 9 bases and J by 0 bases, with 9 bases lying between the germline termini. The CDR3 contains 13 residues, cysteine and phenylalanine counted. The kept DNA is CDR3 alone, 39 bases in frame from the first base. Results the study describes overall, beyond this receptor: T-cell infiltration was lower in brain metastases than in primary tumors (P < 0.001). Paired brain metastases and primary tumors largely shared TCR repertoires, although T-cell densities in the metastases were sparse. T-cell clones were apparently expanded in about 70% of brain metastases relative to the matched primary tumors.

Library construction relied on the immunoSEQ multiplex PCR assay. Alongside a 770-gene immune expression panel, the team sequenced the T-cell receptor beta chain repertoire. Imported from immuneACCESS, the table was reduced by TCRdb to in-frame sequences with V and J called. These copies leave out some clones; in studies compared against another copy, an unresolved V gene accounts for under half, and the cause of the remainder is not known. The sample table records about 2,500 clones; approximately 84% of these occur just once. The ten largest clonotypes hold around 40% of the sample. In regard to this clone: Its recognized antigen is unknown. Base qualities are missing; no much larger clone stands one base away.

A total of 39 patients with non-small-cell lung cancer that had been surgically resected, each with specimens from both a primary tumor and a brain metastasis, made up the cohort. Archival formalin-fixed, paraffin-embedded tissues were used as the tumor specimens. The chain is made from TRBV12-3 or TRBV12-4 and TRBJ2-1; a tentative D match to TRBD2 spans 5 bases. The TCR was taken from a donor at least 40 years old with non-small cell lung cancer. Source material: tissue from a brain metastasis. The sample's cell subset or site label is to be understood as: resected brain metastasis paired with primary lung tumor. The CDR3 in this case is CASSRGSYNEQFF. The base sequence is TGTGCCAGTTCCCGGGGCTCCTACAATGAGCAGTTCTTC.